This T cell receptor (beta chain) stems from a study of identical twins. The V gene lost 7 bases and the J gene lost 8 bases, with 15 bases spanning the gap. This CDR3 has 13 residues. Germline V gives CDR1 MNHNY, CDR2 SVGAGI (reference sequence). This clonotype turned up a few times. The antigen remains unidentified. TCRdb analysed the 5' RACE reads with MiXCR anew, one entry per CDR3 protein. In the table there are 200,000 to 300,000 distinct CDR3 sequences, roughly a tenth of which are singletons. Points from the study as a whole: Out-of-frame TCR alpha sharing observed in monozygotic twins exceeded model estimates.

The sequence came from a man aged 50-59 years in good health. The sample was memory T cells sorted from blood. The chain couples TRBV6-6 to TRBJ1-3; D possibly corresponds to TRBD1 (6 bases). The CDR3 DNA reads TGTGCCAGCATTCGGGGGGCACGAGACACCATATATTTT. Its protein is CASIRGARDTIYF.